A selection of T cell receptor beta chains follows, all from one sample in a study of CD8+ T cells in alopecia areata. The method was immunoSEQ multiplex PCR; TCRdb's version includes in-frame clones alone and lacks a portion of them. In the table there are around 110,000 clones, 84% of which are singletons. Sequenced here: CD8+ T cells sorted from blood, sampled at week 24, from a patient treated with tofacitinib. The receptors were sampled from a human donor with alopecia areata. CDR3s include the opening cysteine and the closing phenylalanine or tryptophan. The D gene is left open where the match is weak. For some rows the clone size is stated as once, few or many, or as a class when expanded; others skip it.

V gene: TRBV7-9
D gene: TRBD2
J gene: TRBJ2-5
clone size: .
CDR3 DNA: TGTGCCAGCAGCTTACAGGACCAAGCGGGGGTACAAGAGACCCAGTACTTC
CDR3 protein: CASSLQDQAGVQETQYF

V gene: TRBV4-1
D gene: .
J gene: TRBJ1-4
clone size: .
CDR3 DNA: TGCGCCAGCAGCCAAGCAGGACGACCGAGAACTAATGAAAAACTGTTTTTT
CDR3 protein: CASSQAGRPRTNEKLFF

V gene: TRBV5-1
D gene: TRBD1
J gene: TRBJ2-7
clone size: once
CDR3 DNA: TGCGCCAGCAGCTTGGCGACCGGGACAGGGGATTCCTACGAGCAGTACTTC
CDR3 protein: CASSLATGTGDSYEQYF

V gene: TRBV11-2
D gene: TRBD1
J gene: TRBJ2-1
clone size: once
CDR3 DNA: TGTGCCAGCACCCCAACAGGGGGCTTTAATGAGCAGTTCTTC
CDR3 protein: CASTPTGGFNEQFF

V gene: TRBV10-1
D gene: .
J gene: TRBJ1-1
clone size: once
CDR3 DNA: TGCGCCAGCAGTGAGAATAAGGGTACGGCTTTCTTT
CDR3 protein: CASSENKGTAFF

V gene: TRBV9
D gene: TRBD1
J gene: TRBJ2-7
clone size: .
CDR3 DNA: TGTGCCAGCAGCGAGCCCTCGGACAGGGAAGAGAACGAGCAGTACTTC
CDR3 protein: CASSEPSDREENEQYF

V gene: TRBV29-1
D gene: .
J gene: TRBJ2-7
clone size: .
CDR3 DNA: TGCAGCGTTGAAGGGGCAGGCAGCCCTTCCTACGAGCAGTACTTC
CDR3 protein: CSVEGAGSPSYEQYF

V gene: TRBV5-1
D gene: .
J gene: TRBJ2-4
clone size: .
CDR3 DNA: TGCGCCAGCTGGGGGGTGTTGAACATTCAGTACTTC
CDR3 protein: CASWGVLNIQYF

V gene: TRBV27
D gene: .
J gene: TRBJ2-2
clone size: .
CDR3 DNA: TGTGCCAGCAGTTCGGGATGGGGGCTCGGCGGGGAGCTGTTTTTT
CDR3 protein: CASSSGWGLGGELFF

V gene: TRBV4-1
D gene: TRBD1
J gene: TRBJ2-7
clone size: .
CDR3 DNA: TGCGCCAGCAGCCAACTACAGGGGCGAGAGGGCTCCTACGAGCAGTACTTC
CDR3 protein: CASSQLQGREGSYEQYF

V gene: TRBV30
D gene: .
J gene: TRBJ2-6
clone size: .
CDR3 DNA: TGTGCCTGGAGCCTCGGGGGTGGTGGGGCCAACGTCCTGACTTTC
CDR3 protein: CAWSLGGGGANVLTF

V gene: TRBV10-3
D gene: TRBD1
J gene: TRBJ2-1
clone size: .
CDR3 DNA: TGTGCCATCAGTGATCCCGGGACAGGCTACAATGAGCAGTTCTTC
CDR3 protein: CAISDPGTGYNEQFF

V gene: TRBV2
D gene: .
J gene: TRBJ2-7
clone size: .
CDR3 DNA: TGTGCCAGCGGGTTCAGGGGCTCATCAGACGAGCAGTACTTC
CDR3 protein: CASGFRGSSDEQYF

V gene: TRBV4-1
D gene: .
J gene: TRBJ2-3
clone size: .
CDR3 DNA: TGCGCCAGCAGCCACCCCGGAGGGGGCCAAGAGGATACGCAGTATTTT
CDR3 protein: CASSHPGGGQEDTQYF

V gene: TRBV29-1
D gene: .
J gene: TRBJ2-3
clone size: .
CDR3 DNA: TGCAGCGTCCCGGGCGCCGATACAGATACGCAGTATTTT
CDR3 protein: CSVPGADTDTQYF

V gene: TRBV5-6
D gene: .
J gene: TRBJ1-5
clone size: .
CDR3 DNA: TGTGCCAGCAGCTTCAAAGGTCTCCTTAATCAGCCCCAGCATTTT
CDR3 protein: CASSFKGLLNQPQHF

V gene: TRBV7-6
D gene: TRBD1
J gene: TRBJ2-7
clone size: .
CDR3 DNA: TGTGCCAGCAGCCCGGACAGGGGTTCTGACGAGCAGTACTTC
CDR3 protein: CASSPDRGSDEQYF

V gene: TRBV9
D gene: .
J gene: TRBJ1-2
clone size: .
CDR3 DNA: TGTGCCAGCAGCGACTCCCCAGCCGTAAACTATGGCTACACCTTC
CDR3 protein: CASSDSPAVNYGYTF

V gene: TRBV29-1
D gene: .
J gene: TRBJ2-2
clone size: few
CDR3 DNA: TGCAGCGTTGTAGCCGAGACCGGGGAGCTGTTTTTT
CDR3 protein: CSVVAETGELFF

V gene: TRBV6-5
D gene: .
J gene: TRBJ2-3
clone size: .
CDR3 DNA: TGTGCCAGCAGCTCGGACCATTATACGCAGTATTTT
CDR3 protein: CASSSDHYTQYF

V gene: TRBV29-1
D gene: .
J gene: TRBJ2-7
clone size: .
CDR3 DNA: TGCAGCGTTGCCGGGACGCAAAACACCTACGAGCAGTACTTC
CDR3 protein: CSVAGTQNTYEQYF

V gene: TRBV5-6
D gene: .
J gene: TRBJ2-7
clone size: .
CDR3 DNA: TGTGCCAGCAGCCCTTCTCCGAGCTCCTACGAGCAGTACTTC
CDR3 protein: CASSPSPSSYEQYF

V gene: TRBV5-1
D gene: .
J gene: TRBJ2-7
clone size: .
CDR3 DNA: TGCGCCAGCAGCTTGACTGGCCTGAGCTCCTACGAGCAGTACTTC
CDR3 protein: CASSLTGLSSYEQYF

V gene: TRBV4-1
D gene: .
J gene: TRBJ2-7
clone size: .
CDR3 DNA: TGCGCCAGCAGCCAAGCGGATTCAGGCCCTTACGAGCAGTACTTC
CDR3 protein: CASSQADSGPYEQYF

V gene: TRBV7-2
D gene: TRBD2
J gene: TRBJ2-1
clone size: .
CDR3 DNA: TGTGCCAGCAGCTTACTACCCCCGGGACTAGCTTCCAGTGAGCAGTTCTTC
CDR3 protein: CASSLLPPGLASSEQFF

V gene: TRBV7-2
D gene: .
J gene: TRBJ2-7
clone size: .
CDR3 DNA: TGTGCCAGCAGCCTCTGGGACGGCTCCTACGAGCAGTACTTC
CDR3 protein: CASSLWDGSYEQYF

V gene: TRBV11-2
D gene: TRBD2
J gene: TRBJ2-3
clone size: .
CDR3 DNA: TGTGCCAGTAGGGGACTAGCGGGTCGCCTAAGCACAGATACGCAGTATTTT
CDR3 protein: CASRGLAGRLSTDTQYF

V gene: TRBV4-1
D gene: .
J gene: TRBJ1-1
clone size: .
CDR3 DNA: TGCGCCAGCAGCCAAGAGAGGGGGGGGAGCACTGAAGCTTTCTTT
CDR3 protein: CASSQERGGSTEAFF

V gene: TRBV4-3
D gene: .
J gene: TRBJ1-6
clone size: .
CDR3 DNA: TGCGCCAGCAGCCAAGATCACCTCACCTATAATTCACCCCTCCACTTT
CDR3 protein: CASSQDHLTYNSPLHF

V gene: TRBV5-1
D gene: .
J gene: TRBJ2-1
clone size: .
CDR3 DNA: TGCGCCAGCAGCCGCCTAGAAGCATACAATGAGCAGTTCTTC
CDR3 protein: CASSRLEAYNEQFF

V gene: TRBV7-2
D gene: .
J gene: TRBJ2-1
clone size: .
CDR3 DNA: TGTGCCGTAGAGGGGTCCTCGAGAGGAAATGAGCAGTTCTTC
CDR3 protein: CAVEGSSRGNEQFF

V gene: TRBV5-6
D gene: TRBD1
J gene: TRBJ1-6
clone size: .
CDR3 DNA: TGTGCCAGCAGCTTACAGGGGGCCGCCAATTCACCCCTCCACTTT
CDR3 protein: CASSLQGAANSPLHF

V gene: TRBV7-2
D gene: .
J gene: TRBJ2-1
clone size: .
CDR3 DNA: TGTGCCAGCAGCTTAGTTCTCGGGACTCCCGATTACAATGAGCAGTTCTTC
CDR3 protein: CASSLVLGTPDYNEQFF

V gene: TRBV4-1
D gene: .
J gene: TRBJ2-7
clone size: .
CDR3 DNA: TGCGCCAGCAGCCAAGAAAGAACTCACGAGCAGTACTTC
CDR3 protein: CASSQERTHEQYF

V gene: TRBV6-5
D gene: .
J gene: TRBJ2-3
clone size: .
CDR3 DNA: TGTGCCAGCAGTTACCACGGGGGGCCGGTGACAGATACGCAGTATTTT
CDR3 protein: CASSYHGGPVTDTQYF

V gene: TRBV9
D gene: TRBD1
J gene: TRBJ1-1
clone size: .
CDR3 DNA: TGTGCCAGCAGCCCCCCGAGGGAGGGGGCCCCCATCTTT
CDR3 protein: CASSPPREGAPIF

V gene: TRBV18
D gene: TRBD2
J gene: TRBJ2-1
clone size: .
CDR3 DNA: TGTGCCAGCTCATCATTAGCGGGGTTATCCTACAATGAGCAGTTCTTC
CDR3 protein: CASSSLAGLSYNEQFF

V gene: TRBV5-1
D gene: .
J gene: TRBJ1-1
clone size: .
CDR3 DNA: TGCGCCAGCAGCTTAGGCAGGGCATATACTGAAGCTTTCTTT
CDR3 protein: CASSLGRAYTEAFF

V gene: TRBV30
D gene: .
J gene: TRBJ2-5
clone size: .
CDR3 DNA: TGTGCCTGGAGTAGATTAGGGGAGACCCAGTACTTC
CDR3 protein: CAWSRLGETQYF

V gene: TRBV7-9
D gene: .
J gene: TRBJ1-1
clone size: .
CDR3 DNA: TGTGCCAGCACCACACGGGGGGACACTGAAGCTTTCTTT
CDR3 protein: CASTTRGDTEAFF

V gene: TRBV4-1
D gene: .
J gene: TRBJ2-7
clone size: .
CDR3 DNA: TGCGCCAGCAGCTCGATACCCCAGTACGAGCAGTACTTC
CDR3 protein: CASSSIPQYEQYF

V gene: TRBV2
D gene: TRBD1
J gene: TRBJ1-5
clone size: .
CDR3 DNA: TGTGCCAGCAGTGCCACCGGGACAGCGAATCAGCCCCAGCATTTT
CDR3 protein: CASSATGTANQPQHF

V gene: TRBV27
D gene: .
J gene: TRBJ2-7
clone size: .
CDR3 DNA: TGTGCCAGCAGCCGACGGGGAGGCACCGAGCAGTACTTC
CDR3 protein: CASSRRGGTEQYF

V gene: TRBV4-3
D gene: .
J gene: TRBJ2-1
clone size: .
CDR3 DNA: TGCGCCAGCAGCCAAGATTTCGTCGGACACTACAATGAGCAGTTCTTC
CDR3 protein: CASSQDFVGHYNEQFF

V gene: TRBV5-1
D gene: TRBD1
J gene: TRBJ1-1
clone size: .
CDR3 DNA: TGCGCCAGCAGCCCCGGGACAGACAACACTGAAGCTTTCTTT
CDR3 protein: CASSPGTDNTEAFF

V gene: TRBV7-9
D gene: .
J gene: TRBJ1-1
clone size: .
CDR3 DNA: TGTGCCAGCAGCTTACGGCCGGACACTGAAGCTTTCTTT
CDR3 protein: CASSLRPDTEAFF

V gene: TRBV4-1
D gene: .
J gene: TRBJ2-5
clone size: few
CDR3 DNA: TGCGCCAGCAGCCACCGCCAAAGGAGTATTCAAGAGACCCAGTACTTC
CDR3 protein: CASSHRQRSIQETQYF

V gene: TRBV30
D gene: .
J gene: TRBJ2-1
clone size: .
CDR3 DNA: TGTGCCTGGAGTCGACGGATTAACTCCTACAATGAGCAGTTCTTC
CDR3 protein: CAWSRRINSYNEQFF

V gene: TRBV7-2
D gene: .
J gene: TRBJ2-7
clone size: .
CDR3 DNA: TGTGCCAGCAGCTTGTACTCCTACGAGCAGTACTTC
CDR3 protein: CASSLYSYEQYF

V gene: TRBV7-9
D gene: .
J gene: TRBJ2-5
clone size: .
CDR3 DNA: TGTGCCAGCAGCTTTGAGACCCAGTACTTC
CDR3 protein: CASSFETQYF

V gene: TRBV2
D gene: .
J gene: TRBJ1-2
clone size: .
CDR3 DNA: TGTGCCAGCCCCCGGCAAACTAACTATGGCTACACCTTC
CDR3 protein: CASPRQTNYGYTF

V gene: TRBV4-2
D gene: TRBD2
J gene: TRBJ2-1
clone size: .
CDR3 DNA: TGTGCCAGCAGCTTCCTAGCGGGGTCCAACAATGAGCAGTTCTTC
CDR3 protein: CASSFLAGSNNEQFF